Below, 22 T cell receptor beta chains from the same sample are listed, as sequenced in a study of CD8+CD57+ T cells in acquired aplastic anemia. TCR beta VDJ and CDR3 profiles were obtained from a genomic DNA template. TCRdb called the reads again in MiXCR, with one record for every CDR3 protein. The table includes 150,000 to 200,000 distinct CDR3 sequences, over 60% detected once. The source material was sorted CD4+, CD8+, or CD8+CD57+ T cells (not recorded which) from PBMCs. The receptors come from a human donor with severe aplastic anemia or a healthy control (not recorded which).

This clonotype has a handful of counts. V is TRBV20-1 and J is TRBJ2-7; maybe TRBD1 (5 bases). Between the trimmed V and J ends, which lost 6 bases and 1 base, there was a span of 13 bases. The length of the CDR3 is 13 residues. Per the germline V gene, CDR1 is DFQATT and CDR2 is SNEGSKA (reference sequence). CDR3 amino acids: CSAGIQGSYEQYF. DNA for the CDR3: TGCAGTGCGGGGATCCAGGGTTCCTACGAGCAGTACTTC.

The genes are TRBV24-1 and TRBJ2-5; D may match TRBD1 or TRBD2 (5 bases each). V was shortened by 6 bases and J by 7 bases, with 11 bases between the two germline ends. The CDR3 extends over 12 amino acids. The germline V gene has CDR1 KGHDR and CDR2 SFDVKD. The CDR3 sequence: CATSRGEGTQYF. CDR3 DNA: TGTGCCACCAGTAGGGGTGAGGGGACCCAGTACTTC.

This clonotype was observed many times. The chain combines TRBV2 with TRBJ2-2; 7 nucleotides agree with TRBD2. V shed 8 bases and J 0 bases; nucleotides not matched to a gene: 9. Germline loops: CDR1 SNHLY, CDR2 FYNNEI. There are 16 residues in the CDR3. CDR3 bases: TGTGCCAGCCGTTGGGGAGGGCCTTCGAACACCGGGGAGCTGTTTTTT. Protein: CASRWGGPSNTGELFF.

With respect to this clonotype: Relative to the germline gene, one junction end is altered; a read error may explain this. The chain joins TRBV10-3 to TRBJ1-5; 9 bases fit TRBD1. Germline V gene sequence: CDR1 ENHRY, CDR2 SYGVKD. CDR3 length: 15 amino acids. The CDR3 here is CAISESLTGGQPQHF. The CDR3 coding sequence is TGTGCCATCAGCGAGTCGTTGACAGGGGGTCAGCCCCAGCATTTT.

Points on this clonotype: One end of the junction fails to match germline, which may point to a read error. V and J are TRBV7-9 and TRBJ2-2; perhaps D is TRBD1 or TRBD2 (5 bases each). The CDR3 is made up of 14 amino acids. CDR1 and CDR2 (germline): SEHNR, FQNEAQ (reference sequence). CDR3 in DNA: TGCGCCAGCAGCGGCCAGGGTGACACCGGGGAGCTGTTTTTT. Protein product: CASSGQGDTGELFF.

To note about this clonotype: Being one base from a much bigger clone, this may be a read error. The chain combines TRBV25-1 with TRBJ2-1; no clear D. The CDR3 has 14 amino acids. Per germline, CDR1 MGHDK and CDR2 SYGVNS. Between the trimmed V and J ends, which lost 5 bases and 4 bases, there was a span of 12 bases. The CDR3 protein is CASSTPGRYNEQFF. The CDR3 DNA is TGTGCCAGCAGTACGCCGGGCAGGTACAATGAGCAGTTCTTC. Using reference TRBV25-1 and TRBJ2-1 for the parts outside the CDR3, the full variable domain is EADIYQTPRYLVIGTGKKITLECSQTMGHDKMYWYQQDPGMELHLIHYSYGVNSTEKGDLSSESTVSRIRTEHFPLTLESARPSHTSQYLCASSTPGRYNEQFFGPGTRLTVL.

The chain combines TRBV2 with TRBJ1-5, with D maybe TRBD1 (6 bases). V was clipped by 4 bases and J by 1 base, with 17 bases between them. The germline V gene has CDR1 SNHLY and CDR2 FYNNEI. The CDR3 runs 17 residues. The DNA of the CDR3 is TGTGCCAGCAGTGCTTTCGACAGGCGGGCAAGCAATCAGCCCCAGCATTTT. It is translated as CASSAFDRRASNQPQHF.

CDR3 nucleotides: TGTGCCATCACGGCTAGCGGGGGATACAATGAGCAGTTCTTC. Translating it yields CAITASGGYNEQFF. The V call is TRBV10-3, the J call TRBJ2-1; 10 bases line up with TRBD2. CDR3 length: 14 amino acids. The germline gives CDR1 ENHRY, CDR2 SYGVKD. The J segment lost 4 bases and the V segment lost 7 bases, leaving 4 bases of the junction unmatched.

This chain connects TRBV24-1 to TRBJ2-2; TRBD1 matches at 11 bases. The CDR3 runs 16 residues. V was pared by 3 bases and J by 5 bases, with 4 bases of the junction left unmatched. Germline CDR1 is KGHDR and CDR2 is SFDVKD. The CDR3: CATSDRGQGETGELFF. The CDR3 DNA reads TGTGCCACCAGTGATCGGGGACAGGGGGAAACCGGGGAGCTGTTTTTT.

This chain connects TRBV10-1 to TRBJ2-5; 9 bases align to TRBD2. This CDR3 is 18 amino acids long. Per the germline V gene, CDR1 is WNHNN and CDR2 is SYGVQD (reference sequence). J lost 1 base, V lost 2 bases, and 11 bases had no gene match. CDR3 bases: TGCGCCAGCAGTGAGCCCCGGGCTAGCGGGGTCCTCCAAGAGACCCAGTACTTC. Translating gives CASSEPRASGVLQETQYF.

This clonotype was counted only a few times. J is TRBJ2-3 and V is TRBV7-2; maybe TRBD2 (5 bases). V was trimmed by 6 bases and J by 6 bases, leaving 10 bases between them. CDR3 size: 12 residues. CDR1 SGHTA and CDR2 FQGNSA come from the germline V gene. The CDR3 protein is CASRLIADTQYF. CDR3 in DNA: TGTGCCAGCAGACTTATAGCGGATACGCAGTATTTT.

With regard to this clonotype: Possible read error: a much larger clone is one base away. The chain carries TRBV5-6 and TRBJ2-2; D call uncertain. V shed 0 bases and J shed 6 bases, with 9 bases lying between them. The CDR3 loop spans 14 amino acids. Per the germline V gene, CDR1 is SGHDT and CDR2 is YYEEEE. CDR3 DNA sequence: TGTGCCAGCAGCTTGGGGGAAAAAGCCGGGGAGCTGTTTTTT. It specifies CASSLGEKAGELFF.

This sequence joins TRBV7-2 and TRBJ1-6; D not resolved. The CDR3 length is 14 residues. Trimming left V 1 base short and J 10 bases short, with 11 bases between. Germline V gives CDR1 SGHTA, CDR2 FQGNSA. CDR3 loop: CASSLGTVTSPLHF. The CDR3 nucleotides are TGTGCCAGCAGCTTAGGCACAGTCACCTCACCCCTCCACTTT.

The V gene is TRBV7-9, the J gene TRBJ2-7; D uncertain. The CDR3 length is 12 residues. Per germline, CDR1 SEHNR and CDR2 FQNEAQ (reference sequence). V was cut by 1 base and J by 3 bases, with 4 bases left in between. CDR3 region: CASSLEFYEQYF. The CDR3 DNA sequence: TGTGCCAGCAGCTTAGAGTTCTACGAGCAGTACTTC.

This chain connects TRBV7-3 to TRBJ2-2; D possibly corresponds to TRBD1 (6 bases). Trimming cost V 6 bases and J 0 bases, with 11 bases left between them. Germline V CDR1 and CDR2: SGHTA, FQGTGA. The CDR3 has 15 residues. The CDR3 region is CASRTGDTNTGELFF. The CDR3, as DNA: TGTGCCAGCAGGACAGGTGACACGAACACCGGGGAGCTGTTTTTT.

CDR3 residues: CASSPGVAEQYF. The CDR3 region has the DNA TGTGCCAGTAGTCCAGGGGTTGCCGAGCAGTACTTC. The V call is TRBV19, the J call TRBJ2-7; tentative D call: TRBD1 (6 bases). Germline CDR1 and CDR2: LNHDA and SQIVND (reference sequence). Trimming cost V 5 bases and J 6 bases, with 11 bases left between them. The CDR3 covers 12 residues. The variable domain in full, completed from reference TRBV19 and TRBJ2-7, reads DGGITQSPKYLFRKEGQNVTLSCEQNLNHDAMYWYRQDPGQGLRLIYYSQIVNDFQKGDIAEGYSVSREKKESFPLTVTSAQKNPTAFYLCASSPGVAEQYFGPGTRLTVT.

This clonotype was seen many times. The gene calls are TRBV9 and TRBJ1-5; a weak D match, TRBD1 (5 bases). Per germline, CDR1 SGDLS and CDR2 YYNGEE. The CDR3 is 14 amino acids. V lost 0 bases, J lost 4 bases, and 8 bases lay in between. CDR3 protein: CASSVGQTNQPQHF. Here the CDR3 DNA reads TGTGCCAGCAGCGTAGGACAGACTAATCAGCCCCAGCATTTT. Supplemented by reference TRBV9 and TRBJ1-5, the full variable domain reads DSGVTQTPKHLITATGQRVTLRCSPRSGDLSVYWYQQSLDQGLQFLIQYYNGEERAKGNILERFSAQQFPDLHSELNLSSLELGDSALYFCASSVGQTNQPQHFGDGTRLSIL.

This clonotype appeared once. The chain recombines TRBV7-2 with TRBJ1-2; D may be TRBD1 (6 bases). The V gene's germline CDR1 is SGHTA and CDR2 FQGNSA. V lost 5 bases and J lost 4, with 32 bases in between. The CDR3 has 20 residues. The CDR3: CASSDPRGASDIQYFYGYTF. The CDR3 nucleotides read TGTGCCAGCAGCGACCCTCGGGGGGCAAGTGACATTCAGTACTTCTATGGCTACACCTTC. The complete variable domain, with remaining parts taken from reference TRBV7-2 and TRBJ1-2, reads GAGVSQSPSNKVTEKGKDVELRCDPISGHTALYWYRQSLGQGLEFLIYFQGNSAPDKSGLPSDRFSAERTGGSVSTLTIQRTQQEDSAVYLCASSDPRGASDIQYFYGYTFGSGTRLTVV.

This clonotype was seen many times. V is TRBV18 and J is TRBJ1-6; TRBD1 might be the D (6 bases). Germline CDR1 KGHSH, CDR2 LQKENI. Trimming removed 3 bases at V and 11 bases at J, with 11 bases between. The CDR3 is 13 residues long. CDR3: CASSPGGRAPLHF. The CDR3, as DNA: TGTGCCAGCTCACCTGGGGGCAGGGCACCCCTCCACTTT. Full variable domain (rest looked up from reference TRBV18 and TRBJ1-6): NAGVMQNPRHLVRRRGQEARLRCSPMKGHSHVYWYRQLPEEGLKFMVYLQKENIIDESGMPKERFSAEFPKEGPSILRIQQVVRGDSAAYFCASSPGGRAPLHFGNGTRLTVT.

This chain connects TRBV7-2 to TRBJ2-3; D is perhaps TRBD2 (6 bases). In germline, CDR1 is SGHTA, CDR2 FQGNSA. V gave up 5 bases and J gave up 6 bases, with 21 bases separating them. The CDR3 totals 16 residues. The DNA of the CDR3 is TGTGCCAGCAGCACAGCCTTGGGACTGCCACCGGATACGCAGTATTTT. Its protein is CASSTALGLPPDTQYF.

This clonotype has a count of ten or more. The rearrangement joins TRBV12-3 or TRBV12-4 to TRBJ1-5, with 8 bases matching TRBD1. CDR3 size: 14 residues. The junction had 6 bases not matched to a gene; V was cut back by 6 bases and J by 5 bases. The CDR3 here is CASSWTGSHQPQHF. CDR3 DNA: TGTGCCAGCAGCTGGACAGGGTCCCATCAGCCCCAGCATTTT.

The chain couples TRBV2 to TRBJ2-5; 8 nucleotides line up with TRBD2. CDR1 and CDR2 from the germline V gene are SNHLY and FYNNEI. This CDR3 contains 17 residues. After removal of 6 bases from V and 2 bases from J, the junction contained 14 bases not matched to a gene. The CDR3 is CASSVAGGTRRQETQYF. The CDR3 nucleotides read TGTGCCAGCAGCGTAGCCGGAGGGACTAGACGGCAAGAGACCCAGTACTTC.